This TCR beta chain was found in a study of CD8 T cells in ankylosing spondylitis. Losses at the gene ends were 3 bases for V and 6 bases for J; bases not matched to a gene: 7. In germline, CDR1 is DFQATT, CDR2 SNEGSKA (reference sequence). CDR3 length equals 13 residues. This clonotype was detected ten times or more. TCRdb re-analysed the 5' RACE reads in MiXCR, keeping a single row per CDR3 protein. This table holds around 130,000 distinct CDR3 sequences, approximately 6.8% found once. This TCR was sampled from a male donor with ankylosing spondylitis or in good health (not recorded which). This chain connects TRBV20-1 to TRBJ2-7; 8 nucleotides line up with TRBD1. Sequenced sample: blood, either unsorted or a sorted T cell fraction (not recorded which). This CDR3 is CSASGQGSFEQYF. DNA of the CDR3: TGCAGTGCTAGCGGACAGGGTTCGTTCGAGCAGTACTTC.